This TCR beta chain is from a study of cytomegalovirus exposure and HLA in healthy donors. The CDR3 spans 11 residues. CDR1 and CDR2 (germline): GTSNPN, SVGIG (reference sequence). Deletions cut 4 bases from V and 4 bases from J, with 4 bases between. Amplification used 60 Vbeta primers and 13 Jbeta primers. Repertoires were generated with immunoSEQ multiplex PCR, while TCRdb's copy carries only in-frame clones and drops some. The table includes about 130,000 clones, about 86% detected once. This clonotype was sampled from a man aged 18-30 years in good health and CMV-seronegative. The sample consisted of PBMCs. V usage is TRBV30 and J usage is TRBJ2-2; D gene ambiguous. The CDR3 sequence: CAWIITGELFF. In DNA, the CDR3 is TGTGCCTGGATTATCACCGGGGAGCTGTTTTTT.